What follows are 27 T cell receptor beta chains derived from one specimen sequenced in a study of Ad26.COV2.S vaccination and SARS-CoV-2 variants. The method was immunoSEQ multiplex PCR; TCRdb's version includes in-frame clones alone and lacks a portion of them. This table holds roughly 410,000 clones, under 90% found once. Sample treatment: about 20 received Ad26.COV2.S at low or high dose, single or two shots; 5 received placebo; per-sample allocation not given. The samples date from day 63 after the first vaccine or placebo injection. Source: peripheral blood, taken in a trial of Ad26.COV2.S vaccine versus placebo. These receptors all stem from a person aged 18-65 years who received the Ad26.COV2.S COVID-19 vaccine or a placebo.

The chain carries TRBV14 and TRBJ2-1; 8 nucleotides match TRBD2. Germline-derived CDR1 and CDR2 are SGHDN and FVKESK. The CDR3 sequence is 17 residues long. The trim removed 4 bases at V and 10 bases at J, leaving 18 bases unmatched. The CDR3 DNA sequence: TGTGCCAGCAGCCGCCAGAGGGCCGGGACTAGGGGAACCGAGCAGTTCTTC. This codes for CASSRQRAGTRGTEQFF.

The CDR3 protein is CASSSPTASSYEQYF. The CDR3 DNA is TGTGCCAGCAGCTCCCCGACCGCGAGCTCCTACGAGCAGTACTTC. The chain combines TRBV7-2 with TRBJ2-7; D is undetermined. The ends were cut back, 4 bases at V and 0 bases at J, with 13 bases in the middle. CDR1 is SGHTA and CDR2 is FQGNSA in the germline V gene. There are 15 residues in the CDR3.

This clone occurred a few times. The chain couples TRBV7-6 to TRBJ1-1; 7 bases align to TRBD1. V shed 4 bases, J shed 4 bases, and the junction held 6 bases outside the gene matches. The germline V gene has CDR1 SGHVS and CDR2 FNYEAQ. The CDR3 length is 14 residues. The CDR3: CASSSGQVITEAFF. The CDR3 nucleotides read TGTGCCAGCAGCTCTGGACAGGTGATCACTGAAGCTTTCTTT.

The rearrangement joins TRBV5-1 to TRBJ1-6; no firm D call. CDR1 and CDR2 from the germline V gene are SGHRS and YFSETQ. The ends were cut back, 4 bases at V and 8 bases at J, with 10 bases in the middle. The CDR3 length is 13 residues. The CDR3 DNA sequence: TGCGCCAGCAGCCAGGAGCTTGATTCACCCCTCCACTTT. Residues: CASSQELDSPLHF. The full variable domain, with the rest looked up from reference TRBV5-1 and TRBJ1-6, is KAGVTQTPRYLIKTRGQQVTLSCSPISGHRSVSWYQQTPGQGLQFLFEYFSETQRNKGNFPGRFSGRQFSNSRSEMNVSTLELGDSALYLCASSQELDSPLHFGNGTRLTVT.

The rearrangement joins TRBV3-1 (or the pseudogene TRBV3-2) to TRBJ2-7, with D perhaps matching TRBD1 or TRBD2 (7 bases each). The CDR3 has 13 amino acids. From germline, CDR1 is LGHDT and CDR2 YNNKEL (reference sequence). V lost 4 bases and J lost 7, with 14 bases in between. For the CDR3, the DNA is TGTGCCAGCAGCCGAACTCAGGGGGGGGAGCAGTACTTC. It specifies CASSRTQGGEQYF.

CDR3 nucleotide sequence: TGCGCCAGCAGAAATGCGAGACAGGGGCCCTCACCCCTCCACTTT. It is translated as CASRNARQGPSPLHF. The chain has TRBV4-1 and TRBJ1-6; 8 bases line up with TRBD1. The germline gives CDR1 MGHRA, CDR2 YSYEKL. This CDR3 region has 15 residues. Germline trimming cut 6 bases from V and 10 bases from J; bases unmatched to any gene: 11.

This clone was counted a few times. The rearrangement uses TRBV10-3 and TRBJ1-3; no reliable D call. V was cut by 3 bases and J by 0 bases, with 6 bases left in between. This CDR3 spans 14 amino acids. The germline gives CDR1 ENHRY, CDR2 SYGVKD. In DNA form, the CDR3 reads TGTGCCATCAGTGATGGCAGCTCTGGAAACACCATATATTTT. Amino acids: CAISDGSSGNTIYF.

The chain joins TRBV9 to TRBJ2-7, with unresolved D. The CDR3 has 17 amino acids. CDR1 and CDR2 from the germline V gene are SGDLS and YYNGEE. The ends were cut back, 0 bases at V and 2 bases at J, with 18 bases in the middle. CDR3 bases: TGTGCCAGCAGCGTAGAAAAGTTTCTATCCGGCCCCTACGAGCAGTACTTC. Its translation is CASSVEKFLSGPYEQYF.

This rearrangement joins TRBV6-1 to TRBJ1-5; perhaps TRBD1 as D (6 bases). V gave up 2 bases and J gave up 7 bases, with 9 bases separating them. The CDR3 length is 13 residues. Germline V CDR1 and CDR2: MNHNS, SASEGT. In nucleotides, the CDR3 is TGTGCCAGCAGTGAAAGGGGGGGACAGCCCCAGCATTTT. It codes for CASSERGGQPQHF.

DNA of the CDR3: TGTGCCAGCAGCCGCTTAACCGGGGCCACTGAAGCTTTCTTT. Translating it yields CASSRLTGATEAFF. This chain uses TRBV3-1 (or the pseudogene TRBV3-2) with TRBJ1-1; TRBD1 is a possible D gene (5 bases). This CDR3 is built from 14 residues. Germline V lookup: CDR1 LGHDT, CDR2 YNNKEL (reference sequence). Trimming took 4 bases from V and 4 from J, leaving 13 bases between them.

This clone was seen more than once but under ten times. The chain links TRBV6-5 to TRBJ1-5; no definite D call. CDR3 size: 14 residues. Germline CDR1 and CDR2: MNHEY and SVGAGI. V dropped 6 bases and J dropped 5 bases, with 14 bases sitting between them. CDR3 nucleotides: TGTGCCAGCAGCTCAGGTCCGATTTATCAGCCCCAGCATTTT. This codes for CASSSGPIYQPQHF.

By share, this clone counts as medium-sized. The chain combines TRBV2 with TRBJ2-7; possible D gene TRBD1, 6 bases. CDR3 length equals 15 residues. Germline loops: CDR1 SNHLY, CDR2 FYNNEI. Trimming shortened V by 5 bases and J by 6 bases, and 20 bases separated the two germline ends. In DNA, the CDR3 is TGTGCCAGCAGTCCCCCCCAGGGGCAGCGACTCGAGCAGTACTTC. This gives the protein CASSPPQGQRLEQYF.

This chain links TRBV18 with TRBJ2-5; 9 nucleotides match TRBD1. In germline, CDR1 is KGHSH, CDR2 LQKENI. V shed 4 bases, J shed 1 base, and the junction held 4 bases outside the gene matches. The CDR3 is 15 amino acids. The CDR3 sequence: CASSRSTGGQETQYF. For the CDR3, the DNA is TGTGCCAGCTCACGGTCGACAGGGGGCCAAGAGACCCAGTACTTC.

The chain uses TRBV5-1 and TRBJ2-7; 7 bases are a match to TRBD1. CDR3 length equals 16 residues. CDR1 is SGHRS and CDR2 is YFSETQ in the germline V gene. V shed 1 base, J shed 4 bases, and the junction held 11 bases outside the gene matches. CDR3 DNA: TGCGCCAGCAGCTTGAAGGGGGACAGACCCCTGTACGAGCAGTACTTC. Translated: CASSLKGDRPLYEQYF.

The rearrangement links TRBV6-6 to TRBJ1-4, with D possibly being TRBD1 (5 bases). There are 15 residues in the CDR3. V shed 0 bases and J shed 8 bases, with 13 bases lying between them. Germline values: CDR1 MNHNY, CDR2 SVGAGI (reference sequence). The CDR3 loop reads CASSYSAGRDEKLFF. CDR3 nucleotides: TGTGCCAGCAGTTACTCGGCAGGGAGGGACGAAAAACTGTTTTTT.

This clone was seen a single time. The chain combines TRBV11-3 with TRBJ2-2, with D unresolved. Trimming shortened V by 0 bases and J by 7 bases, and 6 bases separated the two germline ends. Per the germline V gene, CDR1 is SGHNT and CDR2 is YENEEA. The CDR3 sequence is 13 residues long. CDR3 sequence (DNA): TGTGCCAGCAGCTTAGATTTTGACGGGGAGCTGTTTTTT. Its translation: CASSLDFDGELFF.

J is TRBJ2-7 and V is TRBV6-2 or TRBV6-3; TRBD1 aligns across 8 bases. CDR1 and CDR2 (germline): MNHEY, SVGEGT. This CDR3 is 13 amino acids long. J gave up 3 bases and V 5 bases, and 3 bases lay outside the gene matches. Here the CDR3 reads CASSHGQGYEQYF. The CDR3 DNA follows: TGTGCCAGCAGTCACGGACAGGGCTACGAGCAGTACTTC.

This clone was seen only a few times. CDR3 region: CASSSSADGFYGYTF. DNA for the CDR3: TGTGCCAGCAGTTCCTCCGCGGACGGCTTTTATGGCTACACCTTC. This sequence joins TRBV27 and TRBJ1-2; D uncertain. The V gene lost 4 bases and the J gene lost 5 bases, with 17 bases spanning the gap. The CDR3 covers 15 residues. Germline loops: CDR1 MNHEY, CDR2 SMNVEV (reference sequence).

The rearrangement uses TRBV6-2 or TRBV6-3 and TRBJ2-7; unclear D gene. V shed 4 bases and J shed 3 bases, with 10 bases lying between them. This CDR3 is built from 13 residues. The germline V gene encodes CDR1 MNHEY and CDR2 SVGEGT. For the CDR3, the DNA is TGTGCCAGCAGTTCCTCGCGAGACTACGAGCAGTACTTC. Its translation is CASSSSRDYEQYF.

The CDR3 region is CASSQDPGLVVETQYF. The CDR3 coding sequence is TGCGCCAGCAGCCAAGACCCGGGACTAGTGGTGGAGACCCAGTACTTC. V usage is TRBV4-1 and J usage is TRBJ2-5; 8 bases map to TRBD2. J lost 5 bases, V lost 0 bases, and 8 bases had no gene match. The CDR3 is 16 residues long. Germline V gene sequence: CDR1 MGHRA, CDR2 YSYEKL.

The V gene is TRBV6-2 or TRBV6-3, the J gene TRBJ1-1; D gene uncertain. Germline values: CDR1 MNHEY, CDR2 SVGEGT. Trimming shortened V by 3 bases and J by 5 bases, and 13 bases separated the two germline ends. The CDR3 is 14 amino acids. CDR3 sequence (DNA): TGTGCCAGCAGTTATCTAGGAACAGAAACTGAAGCTTTCTTT. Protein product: CASSYLGTETEAFF.

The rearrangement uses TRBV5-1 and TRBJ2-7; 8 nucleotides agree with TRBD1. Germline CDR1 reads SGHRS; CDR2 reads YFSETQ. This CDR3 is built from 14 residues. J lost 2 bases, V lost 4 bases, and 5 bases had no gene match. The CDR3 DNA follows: TGCGCCAGCAGCACCAGGACAGGGACCTACGAGCAGTACTTC. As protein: CASSTRTGTYEQYF.

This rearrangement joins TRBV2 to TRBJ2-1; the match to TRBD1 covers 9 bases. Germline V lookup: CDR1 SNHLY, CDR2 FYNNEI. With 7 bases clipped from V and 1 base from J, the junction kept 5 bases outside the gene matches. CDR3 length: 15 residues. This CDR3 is CASIGQGISYNEQFF. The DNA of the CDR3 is TGTGCCAGCATCGGACAGGGGATATCCTACAATGAGCAGTTCTTC.

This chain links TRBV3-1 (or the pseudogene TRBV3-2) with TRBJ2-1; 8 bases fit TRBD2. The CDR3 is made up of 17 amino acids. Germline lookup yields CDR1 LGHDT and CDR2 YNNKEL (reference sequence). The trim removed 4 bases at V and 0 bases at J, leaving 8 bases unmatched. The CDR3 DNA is TGTGCCAGCAGCCGGGGACTAGTGCCGAGCTCCTACAATGAGCAGTTCTTC. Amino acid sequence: CASSRGLVPSSYNEQFF.

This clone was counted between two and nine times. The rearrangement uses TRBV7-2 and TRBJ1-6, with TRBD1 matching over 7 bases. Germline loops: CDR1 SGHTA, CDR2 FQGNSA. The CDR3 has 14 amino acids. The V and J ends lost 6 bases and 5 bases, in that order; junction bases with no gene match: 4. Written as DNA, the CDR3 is TGTGCCAGCAGTTCCCAGGGGGATAATTCACCCCTCCACTTT. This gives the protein CASSSQGDNSPLHF.

CDR3 region: CASNRQGNEQFF. The DNA for the CDR3 is TGCGCCAGCAACAGACAGGGCAATGAGCAGTTCTTC. V and J are TRBV5-1 and TRBJ2-1, with 7 bases matching TRBD1. In germline, CDR1 is SGHRS, CDR2 YFSETQ. V was clipped by 6 bases and J by 6 bases; unmatched bases: 3. The CDR3 extends over 12 amino acids.

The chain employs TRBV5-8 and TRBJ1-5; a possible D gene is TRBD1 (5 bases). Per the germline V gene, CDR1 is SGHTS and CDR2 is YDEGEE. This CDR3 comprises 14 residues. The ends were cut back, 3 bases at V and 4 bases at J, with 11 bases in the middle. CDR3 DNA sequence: TGTGCCAGCAGCTCCAGGGTAGGTAATCAGCCCCAGCATTTT. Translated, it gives CASSSRVGNQPQHF.